This T cell receptor beta chain was retrieved from a study of blood T cell repertoires in COVID-19. Study-level information: T cells, B-cell-depleted T cells, or PBMCs provided the cDNA or gDNA that served as material.

Only in-frame clones appear in the TCRdb table, and some are missing; sequencing was by immunoSEQ multiplex PCR. This sample yields around 97,000 clones, of which around nine tenths are seen a single time; about 16% belongs to the top ten. Looked up from germline, CDR1 is SGHTA and CDR2 is FQGNSA. The CDR3 extends over 13 amino acids. With 6 bases removed from V and 6 bases from J, the gap between germline ends came to 12 bases. This sequence originates from a human donor in a cohort sampled during active COVID-19. The chain carries TRBV7-2 and TRBJ1-5; perhaps TRBD1 as D (6 bases). The sample comprised peripheral blood. The CDR3, as DNA: TGTGCCAGCAGAGGGGACACCGGTCAGCCCCAGCATTTT. Residues: CASRGDTGQPQHF.